Listed here are 21 T cell receptor beta chains from one sample, sequenced in a study of blood T cell repertoires in COVID-19. Generated by immunoSEQ multiplex PCR, the TCRdb table keeps only in-frame clones and is missing some. Altogether roughly 110,000 clones are present, 85% to 90% being singletons, with the ten largest covering roughly 5%. The material sequenced was peripheral blood. These receptors were taken from a woman aged 55-70 years with COVID-19, enrolled during active disease.

This clone was detected only once. The J gene is TRBJ1-2, the V gene TRBV27; 10 nucleotides match TRBD1. The germline V gene has CDR1 MNHEY and CDR2 SMNVEV (reference sequence). V shed 7 bases and J 5 bases; nucleotides not matched to a gene: 7. This CDR3 is built from 14 residues. For the CDR3, the DNA is TGTGCCAGCAAAAGACAGGGGGCAGGGTATGGCTACACCTTC. Residues: CASKRQGAGYGYTF.

V and J are TRBV7-9 and TRBJ1-1; the D is unclear. The V end was cut by 5 bases, the J end by 0 bases, with 16 bases between. Germline CDR1 and CDR2: SEHNR and FQNEAQ (reference sequence). CDR3 size: 16 residues. The CDR3, as DNA: TGTGCCAGCAGCCTGACACGAACCAAACTGAACACTGAAGCTTTCTTT. It yields the protein CASSLTRTKLNTEAFF.

The chain has TRBV11-2 and TRBJ1-5; D not resolved. Trimming cost V 1 base and J 2 bases, with 9 bases left between them. CDR1 and CDR2 (germline): SGHAT, FQNNGV. This CDR3 region has 15 residues. In DNA, the CDR3 is TGTGCCAGCAGCTTAGGAGGGTCCGGCAATCAGCCCCAGCATTTT. It specifies CASSLGGSGNQPQHF.

This rearrangement joins TRBV27 to TRBJ2-5; D not resolved. Between the trimmed V and J ends, which lost 2 bases and 1 base, there was a span of 17 bases. The CDR3 spans 17 residues. Germline loops: CDR1 MNHEY, CDR2 SMNVEV (reference sequence). CDR3 residues: CASSLIGRGLPQETQYF. The CDR3 DNA reads TGTGCCAGCAGTTTAATCGGCAGAGGCCTCCCCCAAGAGACCCAGTACTTC.

The chain combines TRBV6-1 with TRBJ1-2; D remains ambiguous. Germline V lookup: CDR1 MNHNS, CDR2 SASEGT. CDR3 size: 15 residues. The V and J ends lost 3 bases and 4 bases respectively, with 15 bases between them. CDR3 loop: CASSDTRTTFYGYTF. CDR3 DNA sequence: TGTGCCAGCAGTGACACAAGAACTACTTTCTATGGCTACACCTTC.

The gene calls are TRBV5-4 and TRBJ1-2; tentative D call: TRBD1 (5 bases). Trimming took 3 bases from V and 5 from J, leaving 14 bases between them. In germline, CDR1 is SGHNT, CDR2 YYREEE (reference sequence). The CDR3 is 14 amino acids. This CDR3 is CASSSQGGAYGYTF. CDR3 in DNA: TGTGCCAGCAGCTCCCAGGGAGGGGCATATGGCTACACCTTC.

This rearrangement joins TRBV6-5 to TRBJ2-7; D remains ambiguous. Germline assignment: CDR1 MNHEY and CDR2 SVGAGI. The V gene lost 7 bases and the J gene lost 0 bases, with 10 bases spanning the gap. This CDR3 is built from 13 residues. Written as DNA, the CDR3 is TGTGCCAGCAAATCTCCGGGCTCCTACGAGCAGTACTTC. Residues: CASKSPGSYEQYF.

About this clone: The germline gene is not matched at one end of the junction; a read error may be the cause. The genes are TRBV7-7 and TRBJ2-5, with TRBD1 matching over 10 bases. CDR3 length equals 16 residues. Germline V CDR1 and CDR2: SSHAT, FNYEAQ (reference sequence). The CDR3 sequence: CASSLGVTGGAETQYF. CDR3 in DNA: TGTGCTAGCAGCTTAGGGGTGACAGGGGGCGCGGAGACCCAGTACTTC.

The chain combines TRBV2 with TRBJ2-5, with 8 bases identical to TRBD1. The junction had 2 bases not matched to a gene; V was cut back by 5 bases and J by 0 bases. The length of the CDR3 is 14 residues. Per the germline V gene, CDR1 is SNHLY and CDR2 is FYNNEI. The CDR3 DNA reads TGTGCCAGCAGTTGGACAGGGTACCAAGAGACCCAGTACTTC. Translation gives CASSWTGYQETQYF. The whole variable domain, filled in from reference TRBV2 and TRBJ2-5, reads EPEVTQTPSHQVTQMGQEVILRCVPISNHLYFYWYRQILGQKVEFLVSFYNNEISEKSEIFDDQFSVERPDGSNFTLKIRSTKLEDSAMYFCASSWTGYQETQYFGPGTRLLVL.

This clone occurred a few times. V gene TRBV7-6 combines with J gene TRBJ1-4, with 8 bases aligning to TRBD1. Germline V gives CDR1 SGHVS, CDR2 FNYEAQ. The CDR3 is 17 residues long. V lost 0 bases to trimming and J lost 7 bases; unmatched junction nucleotides: 10. The CDR3 loop is CASSLARGQGASEKLFF. DNA of the CDR3: TGTGCCAGCAGCTTAGCCAGAGGGCAGGGGGCGAGTGAAAAACTGTTTTTT.

V gene TRBV19 combines with J gene TRBJ2-5; D is perhaps TRBD2 (7 bases). Trimming removed 6 bases from V and 5 bases from J, with 19 bases in between. CDR3 size: 15 residues. CDR1 and CDR2 from the germline V gene are LNHDA and SQIVND (reference sequence). CDR3 region: CASRAGAGAVETQYF. CDR3 DNA: TGTGCCAGTAGAGCCGGCGCGGGGGCTGTGGAGACCCAGTACTTC.

The chain joins TRBV11-3 to TRBJ2-2; D is unresolved. This CDR3 has 17 amino acids. Germline V gene data show CDR1 as SGHNT and CDR2 as YENEEA. V lost 3 bases to trimming and J lost 2 bases, with 16 bases between them. The CDR3 reads CASSFTEDTFNTGELFF. CDR3 bases: TGTGCCAGCAGCTTCACAGAAGATACGTTTAACACCGGGGAGCTGTTTTTT.

The chain employs TRBV5-1 and TRBJ1-4; D is undetermined. Germline V gene sequence: CDR1 SGHRS, CDR2 YFSETQ. Trimming stripped 0 bases from V and 0 bases from J, with 9 bases between. The CDR3 consists of 16 residues. CDR3 nucleotides: TGCGCCAGCAGCTTGGGTAGGACTGCAACTAATGAAAAACTGTTTTTT. Amino acids: CASSLGRTATNEKLFF.

The chain carries TRBV18 and TRBJ1-1, with D perhaps matching TRBD1 (6 bases). There are 13 residues in the CDR3. Germline lookup yields CDR1 KGHSH and CDR2 LQKENI. V was clipped by 4 bases and J by 8 bases, with 14 bases between them. The chain's CDR3 is CASSLGQSIEAFF. The CDR3 DNA reads as TGTGCCAGCTCACTTGGACAGAGCATAGAAGCTTTCTTT.

The chain combines TRBV5-4 with TRBJ2-2; D is possibly TRBD1 (6 bases). Deletions cut 4 bases from V and 6 bases from J, with 19 bases between. Germline V gene data show CDR1 as SGHNT and CDR2 as YYREEE (reference sequence). The CDR3 runs to 16 residues. CDR3 in amino acids: CASSPPFGGEAGELFF. The CDR3 DNA reads TGTGCCAGCAGCCCTCCGTTTGGGGGCGAGGCCGGGGAGCTGTTTTTT.

The J gene is TRBJ2-1, the V gene TRBV11-2, with TRBD2 identical over 13 bases. The junction had 2 bases not matched to a gene; V was cut back by 2 bases and J by 1 base. The CDR3 covers 17 residues. Germline V gene sequence: CDR1 SGHAT, CDR2 FQNNGV. The CDR3 sequence: CASSLRTSGGSYNEQFF. The CDR3 bases are TGTGCCAGCAGCTTAAGGACTAGCGGGGGTTCCTACAATGAGCAGTTCTTC.

V and J are TRBV5-1 and TRBJ1-2; 9 nucleotides agree with TRBD1. The CDR3 is made up of 15 amino acids. Germline V gives CDR1 SGHRS, CDR2 YFSETQ. V trimming: 4 bases; J trimming: 2 bases; junction bases outside the gene matches: 6. For the CDR3, the DNA is TGCGCCAGCAGCATCCTAACAGGGGGCAACTATGGCTACACCTTC. The encoded protein is CASSILTGGNYGYTF.

The chain joins TRBV14 to TRBJ2-5; 7 bases fit TRBD1. The CDR3 sequence is 14 residues long. Germline V gene lookup returns CDR1 SGHDN and CDR2 FVKESK. With 5 bases clipped from V and 7 bases from J, the junction kept 10 bases outside the gene matches. CDR3 bases: TGTGCCAGCAGCATAGACAGGGTTGGAGGGACCCAGTACTTC. Translating gives CASSIDRVGGTQYF.

V usage is TRBV19 and J usage is TRBJ1-2, with D hard to call. Trimming removed 3 bases at V and 7 bases at J, with 18 bases between. CDR1 is LNHDA, CDR2 SQIVND, per germline (reference sequence). CDR3 length: 15 residues. The CDR3 bases are TGTGCCAGTAGTATGGCTATCGGACTAGGAGGTGGCTACACCTTC. Protein sequence: CASSMAIGLGGGYTF. The full variable domain, completed using reference TRBV19 and TRBJ1-2, is DGGITQSPKYLFRKEGQNVTLSCEQNLNHDAMYWYRQDPGQGLRLIYYSQIVNDFQKGDIAEGYSVSREKKESFPLTVTSAQKNPTAFYLCASSMAIGLGGGYTFGSGTRLTVV.

The chain uses TRBV28 and TRBJ2-5; TRBD2 matches 11 bases. CDR3 size: 15 residues. Germline CDR1 reads MDHEN; CDR2 reads SYDVKM. V was clipped by 4 bases and J by 2 bases; unmatched bases: 3. CDR3 sequence (DNA): TGTGCCAGCAGTTCCCTAGCGGGGGGACAAGAGACCCAGTACTTC. Amino acid sequence: CASSSLAGGQETQYF.

The V call is TRBV4-1, the J call TRBJ2-1; the match to TRBD2 covers 10 bases. V was pared by 4 bases and J by 4 bases, with 4 bases of the junction left unmatched. The CDR3 covers 15 residues. Germline values: CDR1 MGHRA, CDR2 YSYEKL. The DNA for the CDR3 is TGCGCCAGCAGCCTCGGACTAGCGGAGTACAATGAGCAGTTCTTC. Amino acid sequence: CASSLGLAEYNEQFF.